This T cell receptor (beta chain) comes out of a study of cytomegalovirus exposure and HLA in healthy donors. Whole-study results and caveats: Looking again later, the authors saw that most CMV-associated TCR beta chains seemed HLA-restricted. Later examination showed HLA-associated TCR beta chains had greater clonal expansion than equally common others. Most TCRs appeared rarely, but some public TCRs recurred in many donors. Data from an earlier analysis indicated that most TCR beta V segments were productive either about 87% or about 30% of the time.

Primers included in the PCR were 60 Vbeta and 13 Jbeta primers. TCRdb's table, derived via immunoSEQ multiplex PCR, lists solely in-frame clones and lacks some. The sample shows about 150,000 clones, about four fifths of them seen only once. Unmatched junction bases numbered 7, after V lost 11 bases and J lost 3 bases. In germline, CDR1 is ENHRY, CDR2 SYGVKD. This CDR3 has 14 residues. As concerns this clone: The antigen is undetermined.

The J gene is TRBJ2-1, the V gene TRBV10-3, with TRBD1 matching over 10 bases. This receptor was obtained from a man aged 18 to 30 in good health and CMV-seronegative. Material: PBMCs. CDR3 DNA sequence: TGTGCCTCCTCGGGACAGGGGAGCTACAATGAGCAGTTCTTC. Its translation is CASSGQGSYNEQFF.